One and the same sample provided the 8 T cell receptor beta chains below, sequenced in a study of cytomegalovirus exposure and HLA in healthy donors. This PCR relied on a set of 60 Vbeta primers and 13 Jbeta primers. Sequencing used immunoSEQ multiplex PCR; TCRdb keeps in-frame clones, though not all of them. The sample contains 79,000 or so clones, 65% to 75% of which appear only once. The sample consisted of PBMCs. Receptors originate from a woman between 35 and 50 years old in good health and CMV-seropositive.

V usage is TRBV13 and J usage is TRBJ2-7; perhaps TRBD2 as D (5 bases). CDR3 size: 14 residues. In germline, CDR1 is PRHDT, CDR2 FYEKMQ (reference sequence). V was pared by 0 bases and J by 3 bases, with 9 bases between. CDR3 DNA sequence: TGTGCCAGCAGCTTAGGCCGAGGGAACTACGAGCAGTACTTC. Translated, it gives CASSLGRGNYEQYF.

The rearrangement joins TRBV19 to TRBJ2-1; 11 positions agree with TRBD2. This CDR3 region has 18 residues. The V gene end was trimmed by 4 bases and the J gene end by 4 bases; junction bases not matched to a gene: 12. Germline loops: CDR1 LNHDA, CDR2 SQIVND (reference sequence). The CDR3 loop is CASSTLAGGPYQYNEQFF. For the CDR3, the DNA is TGTGCCAGTAGTACTCTAGCGGGAGGTCCCTACCAATACAATGAGCAGTTCTTC.

The chain joins TRBV29-1 to TRBJ1-3; D is uncertain. The CDR3 covers 13 residues. Trimming left V 4 bases short and J 0 bases short, with 7 bases between. Germline assignment: CDR1 SQVTM and CDR2 ANQGSEA. CDR3 bases: TGCAGCGTTGTTGACTACTCTGGAAACACCATATATTTT. Translated: CSVVDYSGNTIYF. Looking up the rest from reference TRBV29-1 and TRBJ1-3 gives the full variable domain: SAVISQKPSRDICQRGTSLTIQCQVDSQVTMMFWYRQQPGQSLTLIATANQGSEATYESGFVIDKFPISRPNLTFSTLTVSNMSPEDSSIYLCSVVDYSGNTIYFGEGSWLTVV.

V gene TRBV2 combines with J gene TRBJ1-5; D is ambiguous. Trimming stripped 2 bases from V and 3 bases from J, with 14 bases between. The germline V gene has CDR1 SNHLY and CDR2 FYNNEI. The CDR3 totals 16 residues. CDR3 DNA: TGTGCCAGCAGTGAATCCCGGACTAGTACCAATCAGCCCCAGCATTTT. It translates to CASSESRTSTNQPQHF.

This clone was detected once. This chain uses TRBV9 with TRBJ2-3; D call uncertain. The CDR3 is made up of 14 amino acids. The germline gives CDR1 SGDLS, CDR2 YYNGEE. Trimming cost V 0 bases and J 5 bases, with 10 bases left between them. The CDR3 DNA is TGTGCCAGCAGCGTAGAGCCTAGAGAAGATACGCAGTATTTT. It encodes CASSVEPREDTQYF. Full variable domain (rest looked up from reference TRBV9 and TRBJ2-3): DSGVTQTPKHLITATGQRVTLRCSPRSGDLSVYWYQQSLDQGLQFLIQYYNGEERAKGNILERFSAQQFPDLHSELNLSSLELGDSALYFCASSVEPREDTQYFGPGTRLTVL.

The rearrangement links TRBV7-2 to TRBJ1-1; 7 bases fit TRBD1. Germline CDR1 reads SGHTA; CDR2 reads FQGNSA. J lost 6 bases, V lost 5 bases, and 9 bases had no gene match. The CDR3 length is 14 residues. CDR3 nucleotides: TGTGCCAGCAGCCCAGGGCCAGGGGGGCCTGAAGCTTTCTTT. It yields the protein CASSPGPGGPEAFF.

The chain joins TRBV11-2 to TRBJ1-2, with unresolved D. The CDR3 runs to 14 residues. Per the germline V gene, CDR1 is SGHAT and CDR2 is FQNNGV. V dropped 5 bases and J dropped 1 base, with 11 bases sitting between them. CDR3 sequence reads: CASSARLVNYGYTF. The CDR3 DNA reads as TGTGCCAGCAGCGCCAGACTGGTTAACTATGGCTACACCTTC.

J is TRBJ2-7 and V is TRBV27; perhaps TRBD2 as D (6 bases). The CDR3 consists of 15 residues. Germline assignment: CDR1 MNHEY and CDR2 SMNVEV (reference sequence). Trimming left V 1 base short and J 3 bases short, with 13 bases between. The CDR3 protein is CASSLYGSSNYEQYF. As DNA, the CDR3 is TGTGCCAGCAGTTTATACGGGAGCTCGAACTACGAGCAGTACTTC.